One sample yielded the 13 T cell receptor beta chains listed below, sequenced in a study of OX40 agonist ivuxolimab in advanced cancers. Method: immunoSEQ multiplex PCR; TCRdb's copy keeps in-frame clones and lacks some. The data hold 90,000 to 120,000 clones, with around 90% observed a single time. The sequences come from CD4+ or CD8+ T cells sorted from blood, collected in a trial of the OX40 agonist ivuxolimab. These receptor sequences come from an adult with an advanced solid tumor such as melanoma, head and neck, liver or kidney cancer.

The chain recombines TRBV19 with TRBJ1-4, with D hard to call. V was shortened by 3 bases and J by 6 bases, with 8 bases between the two germline ends. The CDR3 extends over 13 amino acids. Germline V CDR1 and CDR2: LNHDA, SQIVND (reference sequence). CDR3 DNA sequence: TGTGCCAGTAGTATCGGCGGATATGAAAAACTGTTTTTT. This codes for CASSIGGYEKLFF. The variable domain in full, completed from reference TRBV19 and TRBJ1-4, reads DGGITQSPKYLFRKEGQNVTLSCEQNLNHDAMYWYRQDPGQGLRLIYYSQIVNDFQKGDIAEGYSVSREKKESFPLTVTSAQKNPTAFYLCASSIGGYEKLFFGSGTQLSVL.

The chain recombines TRBV5-1 with TRBJ1-1; 7 bases are shared with TRBD1. The CDR3 runs to 16 residues. CDR1 is SGHRS and CDR2 is YFSETQ in the germline V gene. V lost 3 bases to trimming and J lost 0 bases; unmatched junction nucleotides: 8. The CDR3 is CASSWRTGVMNTEAFF. Written as DNA, the CDR3 is TGCGCCAGCAGCTGGAGGACAGGTGTTATGAACACTGAAGCTTTCTTT.

The chain links TRBV4-2 to TRBJ2-7; D might be TRBD2 (5 bases). The CDR3 is made up of 15 amino acids. In germline, CDR1 is LGHNA, CDR2 YNFKEQ. V lost 0 bases to trimming and J lost 3 bases, with 12 bases between them. In nucleotides, the CDR3 is TGTGCCAGCAGCCAAGAAGGGCCTAGCAACTACGAGCAGTACTTC. This codes for CASSQEGPSNYEQYF.

This clone has just one count. The chain links TRBV28 to TRBJ1-2; TRBD1 agrees at 7 bases. The CDR3 totals 16 residues. From germline, CDR1 is MDHEN and CDR2 SYDVKM. Trimming at V came to 7 bases and at J to 7 bases, leaving 18 bases not matched to a gene. This CDR3 reads CASMGPGQAIFGGYTF. The CDR3 DNA follows: TGTGCCAGCATGGGACCCGGACAGGCCATTTTTGGTGGCTACACCTTC.

V and J are TRBV19 and TRBJ2-7; 9 bases are a match to TRBD1. Germline lookup yields CDR1 LNHDA and CDR2 SQIVND (reference sequence). This CDR3 spans 15 amino acids. V lost 5 bases and J lost 2; bases outside the gene matches: 7. This CDR3 is CASSVAGTGTYEQYF. The CDR3 region has the DNA TGTGCCAGTAGTGTGGCCGGGACAGGGACCTACGAGCAGTACTTC.

The chain recombines TRBV28 with TRBJ2-7, with a tentative D call TRBD1 (6 bases). V was clipped by 4 bases and J by 3 bases, with 16 bases between them. CDR1 and CDR2 from the germline V gene are MDHEN and SYDVKM. The CDR3 has 15 amino acids. Here the CDR3 reads CASSSTGGLYYEQYF. The CDR3 coding sequence is TGTGCCAGCAGTTCGACAGGTGGGTTATACTACGAGCAGTACTTC.

The chain couples TRBV18 to TRBJ2-2; no definite D call. Trimming pared 2 bases from V and 3 bases from J, leaving 13 bases between. The CDR3 contains 16 residues. Germline CDR1 reads KGHSH; CDR2 reads LQKENI. The CDR3 here is CASSPLGSEDTGELFF. The CDR3 DNA follows: TGTGCCAGCTCACCATTGGGTTCCGAGGACACCGGGGAGCTGTTTTTT.

This rearrangement joins TRBV6-4 to TRBJ2-1; 12 bases fit TRBD2. With 3 bases clipped from V and 9 bases from J, the junction kept 6 bases outside the gene matches. Germline CDR1 reads MRHNA; CDR2 reads SNTAGT. The CDR3 covers 15 residues. CDR3 region: CASSESLAGGTEQFF. The CDR3 nucleotides are TGTGCCAGCAGTGAGAGTCTAGCGGGAGGGACTGAGCAGTTCTTC.

The V gene is TRBV5-1, the J gene TRBJ2-2; 7 nucleotides line up with TRBD2. This CDR3 is 17 amino acids long. From germline, CDR1 is SGHRS and CDR2 YFSETQ. V shed 0 bases and J 2 bases; nucleotides not matched to a gene: 7. This chain's CDR3 is CASSLGATSVNTGELFF. CDR3 DNA: TGCGCCAGCAGCTTGGGGGCAACTAGCGTCAACACCGGGGAGCTGTTTTTT.

V gene TRBV9 combines with J gene TRBJ1-6; D is unresolved. The germline CDR1 and CDR2 sequences are SGDLS and YYNGEE. V shed 4 bases and J shed 1 base, with 9 bases lying between them. The CDR3 is made up of 15 amino acids. CDR3 in DNA: TGTGCCAGCAGCATAACGGGGTCCTATAATTCACCCCTCCACTTT. This translates into CASSITGSYNSPLHF.

The chain combines TRBV14 with TRBJ2-5, with 11 nucleotides matching TRBD2. With the DNA end fitting TRBJ2-7 better, the J assignment may be wrong. The CDR3 is made up of 16 amino acids. Germline V gene sequence: CDR1 SGHDN, CDR2 FVKESK. CDR3 sequence (DNA): TGTGCCAGCAGCCGTCTCACTAGCGGGGGATCCTACGAGCAGTACTTC. As protein: CASSRLTSGGSYEQYF.

The chain has TRBV7-8 and TRBJ2-7, with D hard to call. The CDR3 is 13 amino acids. Germline CDR1 SGHVS, CDR2 FQNEAQ. Trimming stripped 2 bases from V and 3 bases from J, with 8 bases between. CDR3 bases: TGTGCCAGCAGCTTAAACGGAGACTACGAGCAGTACTTC. Amino acids: CASSLNGDYEQYF.

The chain links TRBV7-3 to TRBJ2-2; D ambiguous. Trimming left V 1 base short and J 2 bases short, with 2 bases between. There are 13 residues in the CDR3. Germline V gene lookup returns CDR1 SGHTA and CDR2 FQGTGA. DNA of the CDR3: TGTGCCAGCAGCTTAATTAACACCGGGGAGCTGTTTTTT. It yields the protein CASSLINTGELFF.